A single sample gave rise to the 22 T cell receptor beta chains below, sequenced in a study of identical twins. Via MiXCR, TCRdb re-called the 5' RACE reads, giving one row per CDR3 protein. The table has roughly 290,000 distinct CDR3 sequences, approximately 8% seen once. The same sample was also studied in work on yellow fever vaccine responses in identical twins.

Sequences were obtained from memory (CD45RO+) T cells sorted from blood. The receptors were gathered from a woman younger than 30 in good health.

The V gene is TRBV2, the J gene TRBJ1-4; D is uncertain. This CDR3 spans 14 amino acids. Trimming removed 3 bases at V and 6 bases at J, with 11 bases between. In germline, CDR1 is SNHLY, CDR2 FYNNEI. Written as DNA, the CDR3 is TGTGCCAGCAGTGACCGGGATTTTTATGAAAAACTGTTTTTT. It codes for CASSDRDFYEKLFF.

This clonotype was observed many times. J is TRBJ1-6 and V is TRBV12-3 or TRBV12-4; 8 bases are a match to TRBD1. The CDR3 runs to 17 residues. J lost 7 bases, V lost 7 bases, and 15 bases had no gene match. CDR3 DNA: TGTGCCAGCAAATTGAGGCAGGGGGCGACCCAGAATTCACCCCTCCACTTT. Translated: CASKLRQGATQNSPLHF.

The gene calls are TRBV23-1 and TRBJ2-7, with 7 positions matching TRBD1. TRBV23-1 is an ORF for which the function is uncertain. V was pared by 4 bases and J by 5 bases, with 14 bases of the junction left unmatched. This CDR3 has 16 residues. CDR3 protein: CASSPIGPGQSHEQYV. The CDR3 nucleotides are TGCGCCAGCAGTCCGATTGGCCCGGGACAGTCCCACGAGCAGTACGTC.

The chain recombines TRBV24-1 with TRBJ2-1, with 7 bases that match TRBD1. From germline, CDR1 is KGHDR and CDR2 SFDVKD. V lost 7 bases, J lost 3 bases, and 2 bases stayed unmatched. CDR3 length equals 13 residues. The CDR3 protein is CATRGQNYNEQFF. Here the CDR3 DNA reads TGTGCCACCAGGGGACAGAACTACAATGAGCAGTTCTTC.

This clonotype was seen a few times. The rearrangement uses TRBV5-1 and TRBJ2-7; 8 bases line up with TRBD1. V lost 0 bases, J lost 5 bases, and 4 bases stayed unmatched. Looked up from germline, CDR1 is SGHRS and CDR2 is YFSETQ. The CDR3 consists of 14 residues. CDR3 in DNA: TGCGCCAGCAGCTTGGGGACAGGGAGCGACGAGCAGTACGTC. Its translation: CASSLGTGSDEQYV.

The J gene is TRBJ2-5, the V gene TRBV12-3 or TRBV12-4, with a tentative D call TRBD2 (6 bases). The CDR3 runs 14 residues. The V end was cut by 4 bases, the J end by 7 bases, with 16 bases between. CDR3 DNA: TGTGCCAGCAGTTCGGGGGTGGTGAGGGGGACCCAGTACTTC. Translation: CASSSGVVRGTQYF.

This clonotype was observed at least ten times. The chain recombines TRBV28 with TRBJ2-3; D remains ambiguous. Trimming removed 5 bases from V and 0 bases from J, with 9 bases in between. The CDR3 totals 14 residues. Germline CDR1 MDHEN, CDR2 SYDVKM. The DNA for the CDR3 is TGTGCCAGCAGTGAGCGACCAAGCACAGATACGCAGTATTTT. This encodes CASSERPSTDTQYF.

This clonotype was observed a few times. The J gene is TRBJ2-1, the V gene TRBV11-3; D is perhaps TRBD2 (5 bases). The CDR3 is 16 residues long. CDR1 and CDR2 from the germline V gene are SGHNT and YENEEA. V gave up 1 base and J gave up 0 bases, with 10 bases separating them. The CDR3 DNA reads as TGTGCCAGCAGCTTAGTCGTAGGGAGCTCCTACAATGAGCAGTTCTTC. It specifies CASSLVVGSSYNEQFF.

This clonotype showed up just a few times. The chain recombines TRBV3-1 with TRBJ2-5; the match to TRBD1 covers 7 bases. From germline, CDR1 is LGHDT and CDR2 YNNKEL (reference sequence). The V and J ends lost 6 bases and 1 base, in that order; junction bases with no gene match: 8. The CDR3 has 15 residues. In DNA, the CDR3 is TGTGCCAGCAGAAAACTAACAGGGGCCCAAGAGACCCAGTACTTC. Protein: CASRKLTGAQETQYF.

This clonotype was seen more than once but under ten times. This chain uses TRBV6-1 with TRBJ1-1, with D hard to call. The germline gives CDR1 MNHNS, CDR2 SASEGT. V gave up 3 bases and J gave up 6 bases, with 14 bases separating them. This CDR3 is built from 14 residues. CDR3 DNA: TGTGCCAGCAGTGAGTTTGTAGGAATTCCTGAAGCTTTCTTT. Amino acid sequence: CASSEFVGIPEAFF.

The V call is TRBV5-1, the J call TRBJ1-2; TRBD1 is a possible D gene (6 bases). Germline V gene lookup returns CDR1 SGHRS and CDR2 YFSETQ. Trimming shortened V by 4 bases and J by 4 bases, and 17 bases separated the two germline ends. The CDR3 has 15 amino acids. The DNA for the CDR3 is TGCGCCAGCAGCCCAGGGGACAATACACCCTATGGCTACACCTTC. This gives the protein CASSPGDNTPYGYTF. Filled out from reference TRBV5-1 and TRBJ1-2, the complete variable domain reads KAGVTQTPRYLIKTRGQQVTLSCSPISGHRSVSWYQQTPGQGLQFLFEYFSETQRNKGNFPGRFSGRQFSNSRSEMNVSTLELGDSALYLCASSPGDNTPYGYTFGSGTRLTVV.

J is TRBJ2-7 and V is TRBV28, with 7 bases fitting TRBD1. Germline V gene lookup returns CDR1 MDHEN and CDR2 SYDVKM. The CDR3 has 11 residues. Trimming took 8 bases from V and 4 from J; bases not matched to a gene: 2. The CDR3 is CASRDRYEQYF. The CDR3 bases are TGTGCCAGCCGGGACAGATACGAGCAGTACTTC.

The table lists this clonotype with many counts. V and J are TRBV10-3 and TRBJ1-1, with TRBD1 matching over 8 bases. The CDR3 has 15 amino acids. Germline V CDR1 and CDR2: ENHRY, SYGVKD. V was clipped by 2 bases and J by 1 base; unmatched bases: 3. This CDR3 is CAISETGTGNTEAFF. DNA for the CDR3: TGTGCCATCAGTGAGACCGGGACAGGGAACACTGAAGCTTTCTTT.

As regards this clonotype: At one of its ends the junction is not consistent with the germline gene, which may arise from a read error. The chain combines TRBV5-4 with TRBJ2-2, with D unclear. The CDR3 is 17 residues long. The germline V gene has CDR1 SGHNT and CDR2 YYREEE (reference sequence). CDR3 sequence reads: CAISFGPITGVTGELFF. The CDR3 DNA follows: TGTGCCATCAGCTTTGGGCCGATAACTGGGGTAACCGGGGAGCTGTTTTTT. The whole variable domain, remainder taken from reference TRBV5-4 and TRBJ2-2, is ETGVTQSPTHLIKTRGQQVTLRCSSQSGHNTVSWYQQALGQGPQFIFQYYREEENGRGNFPPRFSGLQFPNYSSELNVNALELDDSALYLCAISFGPITGVTGELFFGEGSRLTVL.

This clonotype appeared many times. The V and J genes are TRBV10-3 and TRBJ1-1; D is undetermined. Deletions cut 0 bases from V and 2 bases from J, with 10 bases between. This CDR3 region has 15 residues. Germline CDR1 and CDR2: ENHRY and SYGVKD. CDR3: CAISESAVRNTEAFF. The CDR3 region has the DNA TGTGCCATCAGTGAGTCGGCAGTCCGTAACACTGAAGCTTTCTTT.

This clonotype was seen repeatedly, ten times or more. The rearrangement links TRBV3-1 to TRBJ2-2; D is uncertain. This CDR3 has 15 amino acids. Per the germline V gene, CDR1 is LGHDT and CDR2 is YNNKEL (reference sequence). The ends were cut back, 1 base at V and 0 bases at J, with 6 bases in the middle. This CDR3 reads CASSQGHANTGELFF. The CDR3 nucleotides are TGTGCCAGCAGCCAAGGACACGCGAACACCGGGGAGCTGTTTTTT.

The J gene is TRBJ1-1, the V gene TRBV6-1, with 8 bases lining up with TRBD1. The CDR3 consists of 15 residues. Looked up from germline, CDR1 is MNHNS and CDR2 is SASEGT. The ends lost 7 bases at V and 0 bases at J; junction bases unmatched: 7. The chain's CDR3 is CASTRTGNMNTEAFF. CDR3 DNA sequence: TGTGCCAGCACCAGGACAGGGAATATGAACACTGAAGCTTTCTTT.

This clonotype was seen a handful of times. This chain links TRBV20-1 with TRBJ1-1; the D is unclear. The germline V gene encodes CDR1 DFQATT and CDR2 SNEGSKA (reference sequence). This CDR3 has 12 residues. Trimming shortened V by 2 bases and J by 4 bases, and 8 bases separated the two germline ends. The CDR3 protein is CSARWGSTEAFF. The CDR3 DNA reads TGCAGTGCTAGATGGGGAAGCACTGAAGCTTTCTTT.

This clonotype showed up many times. The chain has TRBV5-1 and TRBJ2-5; possible D gene TRBD1, 6 bases. Trimming removed 4 bases at V and 2 bases at J, with 12 bases between. CDR1 and CDR2 (germline): SGHRS, YFSETQ. The CDR3 spans 14 residues. This CDR3 reads CASSIGTLQETQYF. As DNA, the CDR3 is TGCGCCAGCAGCATCGGGACACTACAAGAGACCCAGTACTTC. Supplemented by reference TRBV5-1 and TRBJ2-5, the full variable domain reads KAGVTQTPRYLIKTRGQQVTLSCSPISGHRSVSWYQQTPGQGLQFLFEYFSETQRNKGNFPGRFSGRQFSNSRSEMNVSTLELGDSALYLCASSIGTLQETQYFGPGTRLLVL.

The table lists this clonotype with a few counts. The V call is TRBV20-1, the J call TRBJ2-3; D gene uncertain. Between the trimmed V and J ends, which lost 1 base and 1 base, there was a span of 15 bases. This CDR3 has 16 amino acids. The germline V gene encodes CDR1 DFQATT and CDR2 SNEGSKA (reference sequence). DNA for the CDR3: TGCAGTGCTAGAGCCCCTGGTGGGAAGGGCACAGATACGCAGTATTTT. This sequence encodes CSARAPGGKGTDTQYF.

This clonotype was observed many times. The genes are TRBV6-1 and TRBJ2-3, with D possibly being TRBD1 (5 bases). This CDR3 is 14 amino acids long. CDR1 is MNHNS, CDR2 SASEGT, per germline. V was pared by 5 bases and J by 2 bases, with 11 bases between. CDR3 sequence (DNA): TGTGCCAGCAGTCTTAGACAGCCCACAGATACGCAGTATTTT. Translated, it gives CASSLRQPTDTQYF.

The chain carries TRBV28 and TRBJ1-5; D call uncertain. Germline V gives CDR1 MDHEN, CDR2 SYDVKM. V gave up 2 bases and J gave up 0 bases, with 11 bases separating them. This CDR3 has 16 amino acids. In nucleotides, the CDR3 is TGTGCCAGCAGTTTACGGGTACAGAATAGCAATCAGCCCCAGCATTTT. As protein: CASSLRVQNSNQPQHF.